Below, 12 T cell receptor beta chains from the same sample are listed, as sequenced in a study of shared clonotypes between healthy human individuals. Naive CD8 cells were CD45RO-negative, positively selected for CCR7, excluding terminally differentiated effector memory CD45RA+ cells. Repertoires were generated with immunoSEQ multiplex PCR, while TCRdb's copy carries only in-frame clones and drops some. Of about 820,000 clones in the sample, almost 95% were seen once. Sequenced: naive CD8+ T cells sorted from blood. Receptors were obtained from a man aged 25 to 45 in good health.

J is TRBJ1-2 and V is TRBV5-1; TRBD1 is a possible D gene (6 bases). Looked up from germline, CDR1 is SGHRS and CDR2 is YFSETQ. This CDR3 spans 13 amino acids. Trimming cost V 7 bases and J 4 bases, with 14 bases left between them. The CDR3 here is CASQGLSVYGYTF. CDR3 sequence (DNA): TGCGCCAGCCAGGGGCTGTCGGTCTATGGCTACACCTTC.

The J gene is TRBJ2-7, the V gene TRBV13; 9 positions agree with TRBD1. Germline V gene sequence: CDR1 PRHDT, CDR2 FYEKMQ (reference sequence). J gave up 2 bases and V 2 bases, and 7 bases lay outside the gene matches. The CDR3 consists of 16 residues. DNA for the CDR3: TGTGCCAGCAGCTTAACTCCCCGGGACAGGGCCTACGAGCAGTACTTC. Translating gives CASSLTPRDRAYEQYF.

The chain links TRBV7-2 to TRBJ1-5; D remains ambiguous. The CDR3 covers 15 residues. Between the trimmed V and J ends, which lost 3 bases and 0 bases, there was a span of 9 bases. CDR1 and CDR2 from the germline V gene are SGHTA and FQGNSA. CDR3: CASSFLGYSNQPQHF. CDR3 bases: TGTGCCAGCAGCTTTTTAGGATATAGCAATCAGCCCCAGCATTTT.

The chain's CDR3 is CASSPGLGYNEQFF. CDR3 DNA: TGTGCCAGCAGTCCGGGACTAGGTTACAATGAGCAGTTCTTC. The rearrangement uses TRBV28 and TRBJ2-1; 8 nucleotides line up with TRBD2. This CDR3 has 14 amino acids. V gave up 5 bases and J gave up 4 bases; unmatched junction bases: 4. Germline assignment: CDR1 MDHEN and CDR2 SYDVKM.

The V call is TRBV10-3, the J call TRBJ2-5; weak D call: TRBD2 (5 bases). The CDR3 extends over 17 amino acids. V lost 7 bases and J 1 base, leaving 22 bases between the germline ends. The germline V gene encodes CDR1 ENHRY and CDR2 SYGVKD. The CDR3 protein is CAIISAISGFPQETQYF. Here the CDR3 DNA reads TGTGCCATCATATCGGCGATAAGCGGCTTCCCCCAAGAGACCCAGTACTTC.

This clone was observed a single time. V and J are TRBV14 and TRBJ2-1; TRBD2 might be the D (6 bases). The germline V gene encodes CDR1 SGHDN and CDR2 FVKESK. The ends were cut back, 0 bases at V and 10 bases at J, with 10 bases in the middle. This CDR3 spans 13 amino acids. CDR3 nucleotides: TGTGCCAGCAGCCAAGAGAGGCTAGCGGAGCAGTTCTTC. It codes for CASSQERLAEQFF.

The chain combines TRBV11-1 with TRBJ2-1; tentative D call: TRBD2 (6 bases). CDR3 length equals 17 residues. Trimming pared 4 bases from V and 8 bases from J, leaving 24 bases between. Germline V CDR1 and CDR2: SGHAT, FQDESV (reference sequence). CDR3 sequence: CASSSGLTLLSSDEQFF. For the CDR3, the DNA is TGTGCCAGCAGCTCCGGACTAACACTCCTATCAAGCGATGAGCAGTTCTTC.

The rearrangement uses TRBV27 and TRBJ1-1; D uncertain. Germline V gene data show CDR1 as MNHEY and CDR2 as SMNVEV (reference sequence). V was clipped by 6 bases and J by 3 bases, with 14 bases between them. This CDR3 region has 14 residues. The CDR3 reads CASSRGLLDTEAFF. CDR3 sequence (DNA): TGTGCCAGCAGCAGAGGGCTCTTAGACACTGAAGCTTTCTTT.

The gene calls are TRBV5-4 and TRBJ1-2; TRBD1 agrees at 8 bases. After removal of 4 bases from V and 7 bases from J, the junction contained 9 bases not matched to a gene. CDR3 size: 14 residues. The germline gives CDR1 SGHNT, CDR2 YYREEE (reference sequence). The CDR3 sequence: CASSPTDRASGYTF. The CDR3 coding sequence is TGTGCCAGCAGCCCGACGGACAGGGCGAGTGGCTACACCTTC.

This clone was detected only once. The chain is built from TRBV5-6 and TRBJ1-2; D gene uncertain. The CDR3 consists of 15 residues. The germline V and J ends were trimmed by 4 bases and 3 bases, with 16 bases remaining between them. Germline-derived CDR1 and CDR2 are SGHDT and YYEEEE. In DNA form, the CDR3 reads TGTGCCAGCAGCCCAGCGGCAGGTTCCTACTATGGCTACACCTTC. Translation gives CASSPAAGSYYGYTF.

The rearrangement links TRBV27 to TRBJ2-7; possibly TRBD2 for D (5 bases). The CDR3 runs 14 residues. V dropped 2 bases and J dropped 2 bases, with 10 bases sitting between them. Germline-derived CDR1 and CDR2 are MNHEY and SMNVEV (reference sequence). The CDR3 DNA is TGTGCCAGCAGTTTACTAGCAGATACCTACGAGCAGTACTTC. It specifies CASSLLADTYEQYF.

CDR3 in DNA: TGCGCCAGCAGCCAAGCGAACAGCCACAATGAGCAGTTCTTC. This codes for CASSQANSHNEQFF. This sequence joins TRBV4-1 and TRBJ2-1; D not resolved. Deletions cut 1 base from V and 5 bases from J, with 9 bases between. Looked up from germline, CDR1 is MGHRA and CDR2 is YSYEKL. The CDR3 consists of 14 residues.